This section outlines one TCR beta chain sequence together with its context. Its antigen is as yet unknown. With V trimmed by 5 bases and J by 7 bases, 7 bases remained unmatched. The CDR3 is 13 amino acids. CDR1 MGHDK and CDR2 SYGVNS come from the germline V gene. Clones were sequenced by immunoSEQ multiplex PCR, and TCRdb holds only the in-frame ones, with some missing. Of some 39,000 clones in the sample, roughly 85% were seen once. This sample stems from a study of T cells in localized non-small cell lung cancer. Broader study findings: Sequencing was limited to one tumor region, leaving the possibility of heterogeneity open. Highest T cell clonality was seen in uninvolved adjacent lung, surpassing that measured in tumor. Blood T cell density predicted longer survival; adjacent-lung clonality, shorter. Adjacent lung was found to contain a median approximately 60 of the top 100 tumor clones.

The J gene is TRBJ1-2, the V gene TRBV25-1, with 7 bases identical to TRBD1. The sequenced sample was peripheral blood mononuclear cells, obtained before any cancer treatment. This receptor was identified in a male donor older than 55 with stage II lung adenocarcinoma. The CDR3 protein is CASSRQGNSGYTF. DNA of the CDR3: TGTGCCAGCAGTCGACAGGGTAATAGTGGCTACACCTTC.